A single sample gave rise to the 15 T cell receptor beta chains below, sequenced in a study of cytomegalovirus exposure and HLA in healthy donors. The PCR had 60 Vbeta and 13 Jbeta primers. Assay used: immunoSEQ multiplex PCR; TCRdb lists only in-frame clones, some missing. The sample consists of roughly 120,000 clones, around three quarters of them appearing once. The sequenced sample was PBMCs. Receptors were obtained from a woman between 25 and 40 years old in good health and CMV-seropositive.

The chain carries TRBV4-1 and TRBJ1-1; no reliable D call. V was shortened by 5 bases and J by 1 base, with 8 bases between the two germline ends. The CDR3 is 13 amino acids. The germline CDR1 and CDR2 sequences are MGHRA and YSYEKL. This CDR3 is CASSVTRNTEAFF. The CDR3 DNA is TGCGCCAGCAGCGTTACGAGGAACACTGAAGCTTTCTTT.

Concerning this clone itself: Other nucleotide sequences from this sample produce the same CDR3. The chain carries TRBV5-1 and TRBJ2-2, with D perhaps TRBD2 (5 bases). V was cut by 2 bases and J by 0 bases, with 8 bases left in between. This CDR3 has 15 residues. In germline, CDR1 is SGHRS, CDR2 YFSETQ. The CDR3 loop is CASSFGGPNTGELFF. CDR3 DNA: TGCGCCAGCAGCTTTGGAGGCCCGAACACCGGGGAGCTGTTTTTT.

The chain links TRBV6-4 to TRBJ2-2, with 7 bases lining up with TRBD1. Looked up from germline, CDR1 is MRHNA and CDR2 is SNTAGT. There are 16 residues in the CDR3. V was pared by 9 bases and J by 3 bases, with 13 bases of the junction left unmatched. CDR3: CARPVWRQGYTGELFF. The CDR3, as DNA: TGTGCCAGACCGGTGTGGAGACAGGGTTACACCGGGGAGCTGTTTTTT.

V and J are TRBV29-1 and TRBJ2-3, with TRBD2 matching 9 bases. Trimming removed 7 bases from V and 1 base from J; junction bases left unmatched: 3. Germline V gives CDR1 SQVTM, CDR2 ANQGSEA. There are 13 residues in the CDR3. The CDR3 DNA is TGCAGCGGAGAGCGGGGGGGCACAGATACGCAGTATTTT. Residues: CSGERGGTDTQYF.

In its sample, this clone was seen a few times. CDR3 region: CASSSGLAGSNQETQYF. Written as DNA, the CDR3 is TGTGCCAGCAGCTCCGGACTAGCGGGGTCCAACCAAGAGACCCAGTACTTC. The rearrangement joins TRBV7-2 to TRBJ2-5, with TRBD2 matching 12 bases. CDR1 SGHTA and CDR2 FQGNSA come from the germline V gene. The CDR3 is made up of 17 amino acids. With V trimmed by 4 bases and J by 0 bases, 6 bases remained unmatched. Full variable domain (remainder filled in from reference TRBV7-2 and TRBJ2-5): GAGVSQSPSNKVTEKGKDVELRCDPISGHTALYWYRQSLGQGLEFLIYFQGNSAPDKSGLPSDRFSAERTGGSVSTLTIQRTQQEDSAVYLCASSSGLAGSNQETQYFGPGTRLLVL.

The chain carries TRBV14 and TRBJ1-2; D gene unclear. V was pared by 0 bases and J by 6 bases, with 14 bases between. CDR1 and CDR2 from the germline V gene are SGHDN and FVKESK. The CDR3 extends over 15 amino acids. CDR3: CASSQDLAAPHGYTF. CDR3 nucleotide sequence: TGTGCCAGCAGCCAAGATCTAGCGGCCCCCCATGGCTACACCTTC.

The CDR3 DNA follows: TGTGCCAGCAGCACGGGACTAGCGGGGGTTACAGGCACCGGGGAGCTGTTTTTT. Translating it yields CASSTGLAGVTGTGELFF. The chain carries TRBV7-6 and TRBJ2-2; TRBD2 agrees at 14 bases. The CDR3 totals 18 residues. J lost 4 bases, V lost 5 bases, and 9 bases had no gene match. Germline V gene data show CDR1 as SGHVS and CDR2 as FNYEAQ.

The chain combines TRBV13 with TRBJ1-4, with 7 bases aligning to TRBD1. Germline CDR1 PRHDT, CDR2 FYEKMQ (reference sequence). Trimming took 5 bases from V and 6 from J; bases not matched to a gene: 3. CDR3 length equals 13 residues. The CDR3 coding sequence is TGTGCCAGCAGCCAAGACAGGGATGAAAAACTGTTTTTT. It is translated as CASSQDRDEKLFF.

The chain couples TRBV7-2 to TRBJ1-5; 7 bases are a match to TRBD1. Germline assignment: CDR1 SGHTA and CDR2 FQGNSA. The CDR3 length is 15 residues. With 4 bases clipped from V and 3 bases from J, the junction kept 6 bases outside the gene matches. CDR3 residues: CASSSGQASNQPQHF. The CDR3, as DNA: TGTGCCAGCAGCTCCGGACAGGCGTCCAATCAGCCCCAGCATTTT.

The DNA of the CDR3 is TGTGCCAGCAGCTTGGGCCCCCCGACCCACAGGGGGAAAGATACGCAGTATTTT. This sequence encodes CASSLGPPTHRGKDTQYF. The chain combines TRBV5-6 with TRBJ2-3; TRBD1 agrees at 8 bases. CDR3 size: 18 residues. V was clipped by 0 bases and J by 5 bases; unmatched bases: 14. Germline V CDR1 and CDR2: SGHDT, YYEEEE.

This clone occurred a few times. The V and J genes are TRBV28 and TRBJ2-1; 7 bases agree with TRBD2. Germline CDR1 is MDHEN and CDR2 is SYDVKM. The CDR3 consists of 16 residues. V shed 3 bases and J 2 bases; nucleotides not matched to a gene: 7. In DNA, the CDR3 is TGTGCCAGCAGTTTGGCTGGACTAGGCCCCTACAATGAGCAGTTCTTC. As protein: CASSLAGLGPYNEQFF.

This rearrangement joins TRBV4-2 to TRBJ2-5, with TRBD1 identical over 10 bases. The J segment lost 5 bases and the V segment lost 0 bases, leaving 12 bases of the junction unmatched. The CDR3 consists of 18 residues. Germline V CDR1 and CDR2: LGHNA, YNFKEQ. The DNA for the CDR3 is TGTGCCAGCAGCCAAGAGGCGCCCTGGACAGGGGGAGGGGAGACCCAGTACTTC. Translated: CASSQEAPWTGGGETQYF.

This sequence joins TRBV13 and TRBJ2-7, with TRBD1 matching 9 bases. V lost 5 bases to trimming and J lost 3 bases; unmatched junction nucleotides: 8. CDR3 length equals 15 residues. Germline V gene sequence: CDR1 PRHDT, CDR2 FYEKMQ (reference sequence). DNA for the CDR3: TGTGCCAGCAGCCCAAAACAGGGGGCGAGCTACGAGCAGTACTTC. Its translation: CASSPKQGASYEQYF.

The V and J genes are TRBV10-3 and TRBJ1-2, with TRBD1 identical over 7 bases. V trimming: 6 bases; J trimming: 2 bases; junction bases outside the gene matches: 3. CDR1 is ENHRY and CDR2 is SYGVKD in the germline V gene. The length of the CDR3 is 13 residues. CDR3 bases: TGTGCCATCAGCGGGACAGCGAACTATGGCTACACCTTC. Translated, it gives CAISGTANYGYTF.

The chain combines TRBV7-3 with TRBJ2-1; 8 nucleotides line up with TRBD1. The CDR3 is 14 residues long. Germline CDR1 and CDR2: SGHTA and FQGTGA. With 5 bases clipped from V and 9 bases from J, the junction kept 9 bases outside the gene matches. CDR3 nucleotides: TGTGCCAGCAGCCTCCCGGACAGGGCCGGTGAGCAGTTCTTC. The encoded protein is CASSLPDRAGEQFF.